What follows are 23 T cell receptor beta chains derived from one specimen sequenced in a study of cytomegalovirus exposure and HLA in healthy donors. Primers included in the PCR were 60 Vbeta and 13 Jbeta primers. Profiled with immunoSEQ multiplex PCR; TCRdb holds only in-frame clones, not every one. The repertoire holds 100,000 to 150,000 clones, with about 72% as singletons. Material for sequencing was PBMCs. These receptors were taken from a man aged 50-59 years in good health and CMV-seropositive.

This clone was seen a few times. The chain employs TRBV27 and TRBJ1-3, with D unclear. CDR1 is MNHEY and CDR2 is SMNVEV in the germline V gene (reference sequence). The CDR3 spans 14 residues. Trimming cost V 3 bases and J 9 bases, with 15 bases left between them. Here the CDR3 DNA reads TGTGCCAGCAGTTTGGCCGGTACCACGGGCACCATATATTTT. Its translation is CASSLAGTTGTIYF.

Only a few counts were recorded for this clone. The chain links TRBV10-3 to TRBJ1-5; 10 nucleotides agree with TRBD1. The CDR3 extends over 14 amino acids. With 6 bases clipped from V and 4 bases from J, the junction kept 3 bases outside the gene matches. CDR1 is ENHRY, CDR2 SYGVKD, per germline. The DNA for the CDR3 is TGTGCCATCAGAACGGACAGGGGGAATCAGCCCCAGCATTTT. The encoded protein is CAIRTDRGNQPQHF.

This rearrangement joins TRBV4-1 to TRBJ2-7; D gene unclear. Germline V gives CDR1 MGHRA, CDR2 YSYEKL. V was shortened by 5 bases and J by 1 base, with 9 bases between the two germline ends. The CDR3 loop spans 13 amino acids. The CDR3 DNA reads TGCGCCAGCAGCGGTACTACGTCCTACGAGCAGTACTTC. It encodes CASSGTTSYEQYF.

This chain uses TRBV6-4 with TRBJ2-7; D may be TRBD1 (6 bases). The CDR3 is 13 residues long. With 2 bases removed from V and 6 bases from J, the gap between germline ends came to 11 bases. Germline V CDR1 and CDR2: MRHNA, SNTAGT. The CDR3 loop reads CASSDHQGPEQYF. DNA of the CDR3: TGTGCCAGCAGTGACCACCAGGGGCCCGAGCAGTACTTC.

The chain employs TRBV2 and TRBJ2-5; the match to TRBD2 covers 8 bases. Germline V gives CDR1 SNHLY, CDR2 FYNNEI. V lost 6 bases and J lost 4; bases outside the gene matches: 10. The CDR3 has 15 residues. The CDR3 sequence: CASRTSGGGGETQYF. The CDR3 DNA follows: TGTGCCAGCAGAACAAGCGGGGGCGGGGGAGAGACCCAGTACTTC. Complete variable domain (other parts from reference TRBV2 and TRBJ2-5): EPEVTQTPSHQVTQMGQEVILRCVPISNHLYFYWYRQILGQKVEFLVSFYNNEISEKSEIFDDQFSVERPDGSNFTLKIRSTKLEDSAMYFCASRTSGGGGETQYFGPGTRLLVL.

The V gene is TRBV14, the J gene TRBJ2-7, with D perhaps matching TRBD2 (5 bases). Germline V gives CDR1 SGHDN, CDR2 FVKESK. V dropped 6 bases and J dropped 7 bases, with 19 bases sitting between them. The CDR3 totals 14 residues. CDR3 DNA: TGTGCCAGCAGTCCCCGGGGATTGATACGAGAGCAGTACTTC. It translates to CASSPRGLIREQYF.

This chain links TRBV4-2 with TRBJ2-4; 8 bases map to TRBD2. CDR1 is LGHNA and CDR2 is YNFKEQ in the germline V gene. The trim removed 2 bases at V and 3 bases at J, leaving 15 bases unmatched. This CDR3 is built from 19 residues. The CDR3 nucleotides are TGTGCCAGCAGCCAAATCGCATATGAGCGGGAGAGGGGCAAAAACATTCAGTACTTC. Its translation: CASSQIAYERERGKNIQYF.

This clone has a handful of counts. This chain uses TRBV11-2 with TRBJ1-5, with 7 bases aligning to TRBD1. V dropped 5 bases and J dropped 6; count of bases not matched to a gene: 10. The CDR3 is made up of 15 amino acids. CDR1 SGHAT and CDR2 FQNNGV come from the germline V gene. The CDR3 spells CASSPDRAIGQPQHF. CDR3 nucleotide sequence: TGTGCCAGCAGCCCTGACAGGGCTATCGGTCAGCCCCAGCATTTT.

The rearrangement uses TRBV27 and TRBJ2-7, with 7 nucleotides matching TRBD2. The CDR3 runs to 16 residues. Losses at the gene ends were 3 bases for V and 3 bases for J; bases not matched to a gene: 11. Germline CDR1 reads MNHEY; CDR2 reads SMNVEV (reference sequence). DNA of the CDR3: TGTGCCAGCAGTTTCTCGGCGGGAGAGAAGAACTACGAGCAGTACTTC. Encoded protein: CASSFSAGEKNYEQYF.

The V gene is TRBV7-9, the J gene TRBJ1-3; D may be TRBD1 (6 bases). The CDR3 sequence is 16 residues long. The V and J ends lost 5 bases and 1 base respectively, with 15 bases between them. Germline V gene data show CDR1 as SEHNR and CDR2 as FQNEAQ (reference sequence). CDR3 residues: CASSISWTESGNTIYF. The CDR3 region has the DNA TGTGCCAGCAGCATCTCTTGGACAGAGTCTGGAAACACCATATATTTT.

V and J are TRBV19 and TRBJ1-5; possibly TRBD1 for D (5 bases). CDR3 length: 18 residues. Germline loops: CDR1 LNHDA, CDR2 SQIVND (reference sequence). The V end was cut by 4 bases, the J end by 4 bases, with 23 bases between. The CDR3 region is CASSTQRRGIVGNQPQHF. CDR3 nucleotides: TGTGCCAGTAGTACCCAGAGGAGGGGTATTGTGGGGAATCAGCCCCAGCATTTT.

The CDR3 loop is CASSERQFTDTQYF. The CDR3 nucleotides read TGTGCCAGCAGTGAAAGACAGTTCACAGATACGCAGTATTTT. This sequence joins TRBV2 and TRBJ2-3, with D possibly being TRBD1 (5 bases). This CDR3 comprises 14 residues. The V and J ends lost 2 bases and 2 bases respectively, with 8 bases between them. The germline V gene encodes CDR1 SNHLY and CDR2 FYNNEI.

The V call is TRBV2, the J call TRBJ2-5; 11 nucleotides align to TRBD1. In germline, CDR1 is SNHLY, CDR2 FYNNEI. CDR3 length: 15 amino acids. V shed 10 bases and J 3 bases; nucleotides not matched to a gene: 10. CDR3 in amino acids: CATGRDRGEEETQYF. CDR3 nucleotides: TGTGCCACAGGACGGGACAGGGGGGAGGAAGAGACCCAGTACTTC.

This clone was seen a handful of times. V and J are TRBV7-6 and TRBJ1-4; a possible D gene is TRBD1 (5 bases). V gave up 0 bases and J gave up 7 bases, with 12 bases separating them. In germline, CDR1 is SGHVS, CDR2 FNYEAQ. This CDR3 has 15 amino acids. DNA for the CDR3: TGTGCCAGCAGCTTAGCTGTAGGGGAGGGTGAAAAACTGTTTTTT. Its protein is CASSLAVGEGEKLFF. The variable domain in full, with the rest retrieved from reference TRBV7-6 and TRBJ1-4, is GAGVSQSPRYKVTKRGQDVALRCDPISGHVSLYWYRQALGQGPEFLTYFNYEAQQDKSGLPNDRFSAERPEGSISTLTIQRTEQRDSAMYRCASSLAVGEGEKLFFGSGTQLSVL.

The chain has TRBV6-1 and TRBJ2-7, with no clear D. Germline values: CDR1 MNHNS, CDR2 SASEGT. Trimming took off 7 bases at V and 5 bases at J, with 9 bases between the two ends. This CDR3 is built from 11 residues. The CDR3 spells CASIIHNEQYF. The CDR3 bases are TGTGCCAGCATCATTCACAACGAGCAGTACTTC.

This clone appeared once. The chain links TRBV28 to TRBJ1-2; a possible D gene is TRBD1 (5 bases). Trimming left V 5 bases short and J 6 bases short, with 19 bases between. The CDR3 is 15 residues long. Germline-derived CDR1 and CDR2 are MDHEN and SYDVKM. The CDR3 nucleotides read TGTGCCAGCAGTCCGGCCGCCCCAGGGATTGATGGCTACACCTTC. As protein: CASSPAAPGIDGYTF.

As for this clone: At one end, the junction sequence differs from germline, possibly due to a read error. The CDR3 bases are TGTGCCAGCAGCCTGTTTATGTCTGGGGCCAACGTCCTGACTTTT. Amino acid sequence: CASSLFMSGANVLTF. J is TRBJ2-6 and V is TRBV5-6; tentatively, D is TRBD1 (5 bases). This CDR3 has 15 residues. Germline V lookup: CDR1 SGHDT, CDR2 YYEEEE.

This chain joins TRBV2 and TRBJ2-7, with 8 positions matching TRBD2. CDR1 SNHLY and CDR2 FYNNEI come from the germline V gene. This CDR3 region has 15 residues. The ends lost 3 bases at V and 1 base at J; junction bases unmatched: 5. The CDR3 DNA is TGTGCCAGCAGTGAGGGGTTAGCGGGATCCTACGAGCAGTACTTC. Its protein is CASSEGLAGSYEQYF.

J is TRBJ2-5 and V is TRBV19; 13 bases fit TRBD2. Trimming cost V 3 bases and J 5 bases; bases outside gene matches: 9. The germline V gene has CDR1 LNHDA and CDR2 SQIVND (reference sequence). CDR3 length equals 17 residues. CDR3 protein: CASSIGRTSGRDETQYF. DNA of the CDR3: TGTGCCAGTAGTATTGGAAGGACTAGCGGGAGAGATGAGACCCAGTACTTC. Drawing the rest from reference TRBV19 and TRBJ2-5, the complete variable domain is DGGITQSPKYLFRKEGQNVTLSCEQNLNHDAMYWYRQDPGQGLRLIYYSQIVNDFQKGDIAEGYSVSREKKESFPLTVTSAQKNPTAFYLCASSIGRTSGRDETQYFGPGTRLLVL.

This clone was counted between two and nine times. V is TRBV5-1 and J is TRBJ1-2; TRBD1 matches 9 bases. With 6 bases clipped from V and 5 bases from J, the junction kept 5 bases outside the gene matches. The CDR3 has 13 residues. The germline CDR1 and CDR2 sequences are SGHRS and YFSETQ. CDR3 sequence reads: CASKGQGRYGYTF. The CDR3 DNA follows: TGCGCCAGCAAAGGACAGGGGCGGTATGGCTACACCTTC. The full variable domain, in which reference TRBV5-1 and TRBJ1-2 provide the parts outside the CDR3, is KAGVTQTPRYLIKTRGQQVTLSCSPISGHRSVSWYQQTPGQGLQFLFEYFSETQRNKGNFPGRFSGRQFSNSRSEMNVSTLELGDSALYLCASKGQGRYGYTFGSGTRLTVV.

CDR3 protein: CASNRKQGKEKLFF. CDR3 DNA sequence: TGTGCCAGCAATCGGAAGCAGGGAAAAGAAAAACTGTTTTTT. V usage is TRBV13 and J usage is TRBJ1-4; TRBD1 is a possible D gene (5 bases). V lost 7 bases and J 8 bases, leaving 17 bases between the germline ends. Per the germline V gene, CDR1 is PRHDT and CDR2 is FYEKMQ (reference sequence). This CDR3 spans 14 amino acids.

The gene calls are TRBV28 and TRBJ2-2; D perhaps matches TRBD2 (6 bases). Trimming left V 8 bases short and J 0 bases short, with 19 bases between. CDR1 MDHEN and CDR2 SYDVKM come from the germline V gene. CDR3 size: 17 residues. The CDR3 loop is CASLALLGGSNTGELFF. CDR3 DNA: TGTGCCAGCCTTGCCTTGTTGGGGGGTTCGAACACCGGGGAGCTGTTTTTT.

The gene calls are TRBV11-2 and TRBJ2-7; D not certain. The V and J ends lost 2 bases and 3 bases respectively, with 5 bases between them. The CDR3 covers 12 residues. CDR1 is SGHAT and CDR2 is FQNNGV in the germline V gene. The CDR3 DNA reads as TGTGCCAGCAGCTTACTAGACTACGAGCAGTACTTC. Protein: CASSLLDYEQYF.